The 25 T cell receptor beta chains below come from one sample, sequenced in a study of blood T cell repertoires in COVID-19. Assay: immunoSEQ multiplex PCR; the TCRdb copy retains only in-frame clones and omits some. The table lists 200,000 to 250,000 clones, roughly four fifths of them singletons. The sequenced material came from peripheral blood. The receptors shown here come from an elderly woman with COVID-19, enrolled during active disease.

There are many counts of this clone. The chain recombines TRBV6-1 with TRBJ1-2; no clear D gene. Trimming shortened V by 0 bases and J by 3 bases, and 8 bases separated the two germline ends. This CDR3 has 14 residues. Germline V gene lookup returns CDR1 MNHNS and CDR2 SASEGT. This CDR3 is CASSEAAGYYGYTF. CDR3 nucleotide sequence: TGTGCCAGCAGTGAAGCGGCAGGATACTATGGCTACACCTTC.

The chain recombines TRBV5-1 with TRBJ2-3; 8 bases align to TRBD2. V shed 2 bases, J shed 0 bases, and the junction held 5 bases outside the gene matches. This CDR3 is 16 amino acids long. CDR1 is SGHRS and CDR2 is YFSETQ in the germline V gene. The CDR3 region has the DNA TGCGCCAGCAGCTTCTGGAGCGGGGGAAGCACAGATACGCAGTATTTT. It codes for CASSFWSGGSTDTQYF.

The table lists this clone with a few counts. The genes are TRBV15 and TRBJ1-5; 8 bases are a match to TRBD1. The CDR3 is 18 amino acids. The germline V gene encodes CDR1 LNHNV and CDR2 YYDKDF (reference sequence). The J segment lost 6 bases and the V segment lost 0 bases, leaving 13 bases of the junction unmatched. Here the CDR3 reads CATSRDSFRTGIGQPQHF. The CDR3 region has the DNA TGTGCCACCAGCAGAGATTCGTTTAGGACAGGGATCGGTCAGCCCCAGCATTTT.

Only one count was recorded for this clone. This chain connects TRBV28 to TRBJ2-2, with D tentatively TRBD2 (5 bases). The CDR3 covers 15 residues. Trimming pared 8 bases from V and 3 bases from J, leaving 16 bases between. CDR1 is MDHEN, CDR2 SYDVKM, per germline. The CDR3 spells CASYSTGIYTGELFF. The CDR3 DNA follows: TGTGCCAGCTACTCGACGGGAATCTACACCGGGGAGCTGTTTTTT.

The chain links TRBV30 to TRBJ2-7, with 8 nucleotides matching TRBD2. The length of the CDR3 is 14 residues. Trimming at V came to 2 bases and at J to 2 bases, leaving 5 bases not matched to a gene. CDR1 GTSNPN and CDR2 SVGIG come from the germline V gene (reference sequence). The CDR3 region has the DNA TGTGCCTGGAGTACGGCGGGAGGCCCCTACGAGCAGTACTTC. It encodes CAWSTAGGPYEQYF. The entire variable domain, with the rest obtained from reference TRBV30 and TRBJ2-7, is as follows: SQTIHQWPATLVQPVGSPLSLECTVEGTSNPNLYWYRQAAGRGLQLLFYSVGIGQISSEVPQNLSASRPQDRQFILSSKKLLLSDSGFYLCAWSTAGGPYEQYFGPGTRLTVT.

This clone was detected once. This rearrangement joins TRBV6-6 to TRBJ2-7, with 12 bases aligning to TRBD1. Trimming took 6 bases from V and 4 from J; bases not matched to a gene: 7. The CDR3 extends over 15 amino acids. CDR1 MNHNY and CDR2 SVGAGI come from the germline V gene (reference sequence). This CDR3 reads CASSRGTGGAYEQYF. The CDR3 nucleotides are TGTGCCAGCAGCCGCGGGACAGGGGGCGCTTACGAGCAGTACTTC.

The chain carries TRBV7-9 and TRBJ1-2; 7 nucleotides line up with TRBD1. The V gene's germline CDR1 is SEHNR and CDR2 FQNEAQ (reference sequence). The CDR3 covers 13 residues. With 5 bases clipped from V and 5 bases from J, the junction kept 5 bases outside the gene matches. The CDR3 sequence: CASSPDRVYGYTF. CDR3 nucleotide sequence: TGTGCCAGCAGCCCAGACAGGGTGTATGGCTACACCTTC. The full variable domain, in which reference TRBV7-9 and TRBJ1-2 provide the parts outside the CDR3, is DTGVSQNPRHKITKRGQNVTFRCDPISEHNRLYWYRQTLGQGPEFLTYFQNEAQLEKSRLLSDRFSAERPKGSFSTLEIQRTEQGDSAMYLCASSPDRVYGYTFGSGTRLTVV.

The J gene is TRBJ2-6, the V gene TRBV3-1 (or the pseudogene TRBV3-2), with 12 bases lining up with TRBD2. The CDR3 is 18 amino acids. CDR1 is LGHDT, CDR2 YNNKEL, per germline (reference sequence). With 4 bases clipped from V and 2 bases from J, the junction kept 6 bases outside the gene matches. The chain's CDR3 is CASSRQLAGGTGANVLTF. As DNA, the CDR3 is TGTGCCAGCAGCCGGCAGCTAGCGGGGGGGACTGGGGCCAACGTCCTGACTTTC.

This rearrangement joins TRBV18 to TRBJ2-2; the match to TRBD2 covers 11 bases. CDR3 length equals 16 residues. V lost 6 bases to trimming and J lost 0 bases; unmatched junction nucleotides: 3. Germline-derived CDR1 and CDR2 are KGHSH and LQKENI. The CDR3 loop is CASSTSGGSNTGELFF. CDR3 bases: TGTGCCAGCTCTACTAGCGGGGGATCGAACACCGGGGAGCTGTTTTTT.

V and J are TRBV12-3 or TRBV12-4 and TRBJ1-3; no firm D call. The V end was cut by 6 bases, the J end by 3 bases, with 9 bases between. The CDR3 totals 13 residues. This CDR3 is CASSLLGGNTIYF. CDR3 bases: TGTGCCAGCAGCCTCCTCGGTGGAAACACCATATATTTT.

The chain is built from TRBV24-1 and TRBJ2-1; no reliable D call. The CDR3 covers 14 residues. V lost 4 bases, J lost 8 bases, and 14 bases lay in between. Germline CDR1 and CDR2: KGHDR and SFDVKD. For the CDR3, the DNA is TGTGCCACCAGTGAGGCCACCATCAAGTATGAGCAGTTCTTC. It encodes CATSEATIKYEQFF.

The chain employs TRBV12-3 or TRBV12-4 and TRBJ2-2; weak D call: TRBD1 (6 bases). The CDR3 runs to 13 residues. With 6 bases removed from V and 5 bases from J, the gap between germline ends came to 10 bases. This chain's CDR3 is CASRRTGTGELFF. In DNA form, the CDR3 reads TGTGCCAGCAGGAGAACAGGGACCGGGGAGCTGTTTTTT.

The CDR3, as DNA: TGTGCCACCCAAAACGGAGGCCAAGGGGAGCAGTACTTC. Protein product: CATQNGGQGEQYF. The V call is TRBV24-1, the J call TRBJ2-7; maybe TRBD2 (5 bases). The CDR3 consists of 13 residues. Germline V gene lookup returns CDR1 KGHDR and CDR2 SFDVKD. The V gene lost 9 bases and the J gene lost 7 bases, with 18 bases spanning the gap.

As for this clone: Other DNA sequences from this sample encode an identical CDR3 as well. The gene calls are TRBV5-1 and TRBJ1-1; D is undetermined. V lost 6 bases and J 2 bases, leaving 14 bases between the germline ends. The CDR3 runs 14 residues. Per the germline V gene, CDR1 is SGHRS and CDR2 is YFSETQ. The CDR3 sequence is CASTLGGGNTEAFF. CDR3 sequence (DNA): TGCGCCAGCACCCTCGGAGGAGGAAACACTGAAGCTTTCTTT.

This sequence joins TRBV5-4 and TRBJ2-3; D possibly uses TRBD1 or TRBD2 (6 bases each). The CDR3 is 15 amino acids. In germline, CDR1 is SGHNT, CDR2 YYREEE (reference sequence). Trimming took off 4 bases at V and 4 bases at J, with 16 bases between the two ends. The CDR3 DNA is TGTGCCAGCAGCCTGGGGGGCAAGATGTCAGATACGCAGTATTTT. It translates to CASSLGGKMSDTQYF.

The rearrangement joins TRBV29-1 to TRBJ2-3, with 10 bases aligning to TRBD2. The CDR3 sequence is 17 residues long. V was pared by 6 bases and J by 5 bases, with 17 bases of the junction left unmatched. Germline assignment: CDR1 SQVTM and CDR2 ANQGSEA. The CDR3 region is CSVRFLKREGQEDTQYF. CDR3 DNA: TGCAGCGTCCGCTTCCTTAAGCGGGAGGGCCAAGAAGATACGCAGTATTTT.

The chain couples TRBV9 to TRBJ2-7; D is unresolved. Trimming took off 2 bases at V and 3 bases at J, with 18 bases between the two ends. The germline V gene encodes CDR1 SGDLS and CDR2 YYNGEE. The CDR3 is 16 residues long. CDR3 amino acids: CASSVLPTGLLYEQYF. For the CDR3, the DNA is TGTGCCAGCAGCGTCCTCCCCACCGGGTTACTCTACGAGCAGTACTTC.

This clone was counted ten times or more. The chain uses TRBV29-1 and TRBJ1-1; D unresolved. The V gene lost 6 bases and the J gene lost 6 bases, with 23 bases spanning the gap. The CDR3 loop spans 15 amino acids. The germline V gene has CDR1 SQVTM and CDR2 ANQGSEA. The CDR3 DNA sequence: TGCAGCGTCATCTCGCCGGCGAGGGCTCGGGCTGAAGCTTTCTTT. It translates to CSVISPARARAEAFF.

The chain uses TRBV19 and TRBJ2-1, with D possibly TRBD1 on 6 matching bases. From germline, CDR1 is LNHDA and CDR2 SQIVND (reference sequence). The V and J ends lost 3 bases and 6 bases respectively, with 15 bases between them. The length of the CDR3 is 15 residues. CDR3: CASSITAPRGNEQFF. The CDR3 DNA sequence: TGTGCCAGTAGTATCACGGCCCCCAGGGGCAATGAGCAGTTCTTC.

This chain uses TRBV30 with TRBJ1-5; D ambiguous. The CDR3 is 16 amino acids. The ends were cut back, 1 base at V and 0 bases at J, with 13 bases in the middle. Germline V gene lookup returns CDR1 GTSNPN and CDR2 SVGIG (reference sequence). In DNA form, the CDR3 reads TGTGCCTGGAGTGATGCCACCTTCTATAGCAATCAGCCCCAGCATTTT. Its translation: CAWSDATFYSNQPQHF. The full variable domain, in which reference TRBV30 and TRBJ1-5 provide the parts outside the CDR3, is SQTIHQWPATLVQPVGSPLSLECTVEGTSNPNLYWYRQAAGRGLQLLFYSVGIGQISSEVPQNLSASRPQDRQFILSSKKLLLSDSGFYLCAWSDATFYSNQPQHFGDGTRLSIL.

This clone has just a few counts. This sequence joins TRBV6-1 and TRBJ1-2, with TRBD1 matching over 9 bases. Germline values: CDR1 MNHNS, CDR2 SASEGT. Unmatched junction bases numbered 20, after V lost 0 bases and J lost 9 bases. The CDR3 totals 19 residues. The CDR3 bases are TGTGCCAGCAGTGAAGCGGAGTCGACGAGGGACAGGGTAAAAAGGAGCTACACCTTC. Amino acid sequence: CASSEAESTRDRVKRSYTF.

The genes are TRBV5-6 and TRBJ2-3; possible D gene TRBD2, 5 bases. This CDR3 is 14 amino acids long. V was pared by 0 bases and J by 3 bases, with 8 bases between. Germline CDR1 SGHDT, CDR2 YYEEEE. For the CDR3, the DNA is TGTGCCAGCAGCTTGGTTCCGGGAACAGATACGCAGTATTTT. Translation: CASSLVPGTDTQYF.

This chain joins TRBV27 and TRBJ2-5; 11 positions agree with TRBD2. This CDR3 spans 15 amino acids. The germline CDR1 and CDR2 sequences are MNHEY and SMNVEV (reference sequence). Losses at the gene ends were 4 bases for V and 2 bases for J; bases not matched to a gene: 3. The CDR3 sequence is CASSWASGGQETQYF. In DNA form, the CDR3 reads TGTGCCAGCAGTTGGGCTAGCGGGGGGCAAGAGACCCAGTACTTC.

This sequence joins TRBV5-6 and TRBJ1-6; D uncertain. Between the trimmed V and J ends, which lost 3 bases and 4 bases, there was a span of 2 bases. The germline V gene encodes CDR1 SGHDT and CDR2 YYEEEE. The CDR3 extends over 12 amino acids. The CDR3 loop reads CASSSYNSPLHF. The DNA for the CDR3 is TGTGCCAGCAGCTCGTATAATTCACCCCTCCACTTT. Based on the CDR3 plus reference TRBV5-6 and TRBJ1-6, the full variable domain is DAGVTQSPTHLIKTRGQQVTLRCSPKSGHDTVSWYQQALGQGPQFIFQYYEEEERQRGNFPDRFSGHQFPNYSSELNVNALLLGDSALYLCASSSYNSPLHFGNGTRLTVT.

This clone was counted a single time. The genes are TRBV5-4 and TRBJ1-2; no firm D call. CDR3 length: 14 amino acids. Between the trimmed V and J ends, which lost 0 bases and 0 bases, there was a span of 6 bases. CDR1 and CDR2 from the germline V gene are SGHNT and YYREEE (reference sequence). Here the CDR3 DNA reads TGTGCCAGCAGCTTGGTTCAGGCTAACTATGGCTACACCTTC. Amino acids: CASSLVQANYGYTF.